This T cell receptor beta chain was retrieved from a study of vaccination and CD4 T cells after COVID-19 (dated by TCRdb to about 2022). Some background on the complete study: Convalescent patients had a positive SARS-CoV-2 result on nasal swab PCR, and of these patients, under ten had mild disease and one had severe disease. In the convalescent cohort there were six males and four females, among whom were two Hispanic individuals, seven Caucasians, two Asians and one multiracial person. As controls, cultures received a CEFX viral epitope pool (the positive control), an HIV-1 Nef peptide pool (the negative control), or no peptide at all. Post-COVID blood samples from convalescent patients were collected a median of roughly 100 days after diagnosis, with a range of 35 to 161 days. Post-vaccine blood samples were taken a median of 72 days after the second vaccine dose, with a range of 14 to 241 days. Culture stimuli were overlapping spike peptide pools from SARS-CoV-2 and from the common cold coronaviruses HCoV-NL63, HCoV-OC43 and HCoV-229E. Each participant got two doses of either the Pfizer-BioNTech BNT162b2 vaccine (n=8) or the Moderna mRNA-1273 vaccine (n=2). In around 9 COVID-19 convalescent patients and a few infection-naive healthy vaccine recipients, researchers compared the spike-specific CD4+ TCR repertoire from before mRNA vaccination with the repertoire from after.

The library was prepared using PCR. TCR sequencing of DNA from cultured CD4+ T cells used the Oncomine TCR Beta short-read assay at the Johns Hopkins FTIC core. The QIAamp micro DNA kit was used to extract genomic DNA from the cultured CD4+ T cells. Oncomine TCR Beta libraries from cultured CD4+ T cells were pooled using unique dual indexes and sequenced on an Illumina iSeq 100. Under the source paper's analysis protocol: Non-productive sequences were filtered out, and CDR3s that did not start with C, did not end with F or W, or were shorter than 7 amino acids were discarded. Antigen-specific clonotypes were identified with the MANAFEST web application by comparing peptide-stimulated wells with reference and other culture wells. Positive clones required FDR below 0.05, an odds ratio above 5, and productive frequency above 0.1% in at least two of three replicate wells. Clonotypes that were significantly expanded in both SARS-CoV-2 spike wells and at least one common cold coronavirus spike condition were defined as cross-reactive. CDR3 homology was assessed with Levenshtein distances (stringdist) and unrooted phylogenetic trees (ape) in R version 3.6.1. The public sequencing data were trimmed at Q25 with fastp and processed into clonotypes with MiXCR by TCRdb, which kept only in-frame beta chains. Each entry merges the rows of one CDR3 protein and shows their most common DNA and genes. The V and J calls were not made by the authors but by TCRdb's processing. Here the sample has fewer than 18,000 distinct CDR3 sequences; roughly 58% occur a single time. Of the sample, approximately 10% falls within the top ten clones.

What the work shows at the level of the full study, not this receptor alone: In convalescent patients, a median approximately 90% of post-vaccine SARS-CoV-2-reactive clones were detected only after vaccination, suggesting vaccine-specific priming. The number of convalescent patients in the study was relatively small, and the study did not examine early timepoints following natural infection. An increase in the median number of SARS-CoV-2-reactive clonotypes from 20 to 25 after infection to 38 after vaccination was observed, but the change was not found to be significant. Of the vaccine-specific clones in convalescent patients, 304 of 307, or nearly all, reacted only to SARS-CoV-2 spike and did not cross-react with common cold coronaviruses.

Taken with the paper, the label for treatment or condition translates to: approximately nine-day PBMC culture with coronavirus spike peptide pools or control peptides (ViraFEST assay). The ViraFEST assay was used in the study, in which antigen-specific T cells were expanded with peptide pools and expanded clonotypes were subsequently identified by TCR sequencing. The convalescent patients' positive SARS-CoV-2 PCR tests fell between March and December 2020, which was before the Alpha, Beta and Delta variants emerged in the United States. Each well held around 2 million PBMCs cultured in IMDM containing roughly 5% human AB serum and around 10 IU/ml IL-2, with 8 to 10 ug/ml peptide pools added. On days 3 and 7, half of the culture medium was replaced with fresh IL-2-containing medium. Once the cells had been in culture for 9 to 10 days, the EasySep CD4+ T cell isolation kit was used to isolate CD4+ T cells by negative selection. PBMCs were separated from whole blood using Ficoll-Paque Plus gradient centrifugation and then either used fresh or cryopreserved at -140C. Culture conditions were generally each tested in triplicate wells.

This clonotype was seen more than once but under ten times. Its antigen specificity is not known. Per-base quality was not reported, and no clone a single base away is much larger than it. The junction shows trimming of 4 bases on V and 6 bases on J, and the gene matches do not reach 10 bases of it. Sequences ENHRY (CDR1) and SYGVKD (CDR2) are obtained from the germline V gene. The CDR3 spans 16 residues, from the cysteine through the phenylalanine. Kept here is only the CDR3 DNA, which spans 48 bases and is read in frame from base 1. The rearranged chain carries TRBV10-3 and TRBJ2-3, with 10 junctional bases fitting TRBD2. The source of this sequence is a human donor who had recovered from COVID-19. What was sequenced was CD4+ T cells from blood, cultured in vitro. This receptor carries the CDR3 CAISVASGGARDTQYF. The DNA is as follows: TGTGCCATCAGTGTTGCCAGCGGGGGGGCCCGTGATACGCAGTATTTT.